This TCR beta chain was captured by sequencing in a study of blood T cell repertoires in COVID-19. Libraries were prepared by immunoSEQ multiplex PCR; TCRdb keeps only in-frame clonotypes and omits some of them. This table has about 94,000 clones, 86% appearing once. Losses at the gene ends were 3 bases for V and 2 bases for J; bases not matched to a gene: 14. Germline V gene sequence: CDR1 SGHRS, CDR2 YFSETQ. CDR3 length equals 18 residues. The sequence derives from a woman aged 55-70 years in a cohort sampled during active or convalescent COVID-19. The material sequenced was peripheral blood. The gene calls are TRBV5-1 and TRBJ2-1; 7 bases match TRBD2. The CDR3 region has the DNA TGCGCCAGCAGCTGGGGGGGGACCCTAGCGCCGACCTACAATGAGCAGTTCTTC. Translating gives CASSWGGTLAPTYNEQFF. The complete variable domain, with remaining parts taken from reference TRBV5-1 and TRBJ2-1, reads KAGVTQTPRYLIKTRGQQVTLSCSPISGHRSVSWYQQTPGQGLQFLFEYFSETQRNKGNFPGRFSGRQFSNSRSEMNVSTLELGDSALYLCASSWGGTLAPTYNEQFFGPGTRLTVL.